This TCR beta chain came from a study of blood T cell repertoires in COVID-19. Study at large: Sites across the United States, Italy and Spain contributed samples from acute and convalescent COVID-19. From T cells, B-cell-depleted T cells, or PBMCs came the material, which was cDNA or gDNA.

In the study's own analysis: Scientists estimated how many nucleated cells there were by amplifying reference gene primers. Sequencing used immunoSEQ multiplex PCR; TCRdb keeps in-frame clones, though not all of them. V and J calls and clone size are those listed in that table; D and trimming were worked out from the DNA. Of just over 250,000 clones in the sample, approximately 90% were seen once. The sequenced sample was peripheral blood. The receptor comes from a man in his sixties who had recovered from COVID-19.

The CDR3 protein is CASSLGPGYNSPLHF. The CDR3, as DNA: TGTGCCAGCAGCTTGGGGCCGGGATATAATTCACCCCTCCACTTT. The V and J genes are TRBV5-6 and TRBJ1-6; D remains ambiguous. CDR1 SGHDT and CDR2 YYEEEE come from the germline V gene. With 0 bases removed from V and 4 bases from J, the gap between germline ends came to 8 bases. This CDR3 has 15 amino acids.